This TCR beta chain came from a study of CD8+CD57+ T cells in acquired aplastic anemia. Study conclusions and caveats: Shared by patients and controls, approximately 29 CD8+ CDR3s were abundant in patients.

The sample holds many counts of this clonotype. Its antigen is currently unknown. A much more abundant neighbour one base away suggests this may be a read error. It was patients with CD8+CD57+ cell expansion by flow cytometry who were chosen for sequencing. CDR3 length: 16 amino acids. Germline-derived CDR1 and CDR2 are SGHRS and YFSETQ. Using genomic DNA as the template, TCR beta VDJ and CDR3 profiling was carried out. TCRdb itself ran the reads through MiXCR, one entry per CDR3 protein. The sample yields about 120,000 distinct CDR3 sequences, 55% to 60% seen once. The V gene is TRBV5-1, the J gene TRBJ1-2; no definite D call. This receptor was identified in a human donor with aplastic anemia. Material for sequencing was sorted CD4+, CD8+, or CD8+CD57+ T cells (not recorded which) from PBMCs. Here the CDR3 DNA reads TGCGCCAGCAACTTGGCCGAGTTACAGCACTTCTATGGCTACACCTTC. Translation gives CASNLAELQHFYGYTF.